The entry below describes one TCR beta chain. Some clones are missing from TCRdb's copy, which holds only in-frame ones; the method was immunoSEQ multiplex PCR. The sample yields about 150,000 clones, around 90% seen once. The germline gives CDR1 MNHEY, CDR2 SVGAGI. The CDR3 extends over 16 amino acids. The J segment lost 7 bases and the V segment lost 2 bases, leaving 11 bases of the junction unmatched. The entry originates in a study of control samples from healthy donors and cancer patients. This chain connects TRBV6-5 to TRBJ1-2; 9 positions match TRBD1. Specimen: blood. The sequence came from a woman aged 35 to 49 in good health. The CDR3 DNA follows: TGTGCCAGCAGTTACGCGCCCGGGACAGGGCGTTTTGGCTACACCTTC. It codes for CASSYAPGTGRFGYTF.